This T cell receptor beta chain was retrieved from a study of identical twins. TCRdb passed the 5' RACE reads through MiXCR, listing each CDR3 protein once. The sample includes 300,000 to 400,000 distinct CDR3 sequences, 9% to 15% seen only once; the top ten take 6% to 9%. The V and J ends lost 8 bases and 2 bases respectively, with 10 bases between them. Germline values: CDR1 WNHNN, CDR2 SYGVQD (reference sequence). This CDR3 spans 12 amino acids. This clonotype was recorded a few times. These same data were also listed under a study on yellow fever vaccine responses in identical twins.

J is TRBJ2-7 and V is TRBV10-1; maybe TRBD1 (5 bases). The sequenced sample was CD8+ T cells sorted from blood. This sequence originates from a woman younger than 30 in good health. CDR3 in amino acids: CASGHSTYEQYF. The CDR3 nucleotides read TGCGCCAGCGGACACAGTACCTACGAGCAGTACTTC.